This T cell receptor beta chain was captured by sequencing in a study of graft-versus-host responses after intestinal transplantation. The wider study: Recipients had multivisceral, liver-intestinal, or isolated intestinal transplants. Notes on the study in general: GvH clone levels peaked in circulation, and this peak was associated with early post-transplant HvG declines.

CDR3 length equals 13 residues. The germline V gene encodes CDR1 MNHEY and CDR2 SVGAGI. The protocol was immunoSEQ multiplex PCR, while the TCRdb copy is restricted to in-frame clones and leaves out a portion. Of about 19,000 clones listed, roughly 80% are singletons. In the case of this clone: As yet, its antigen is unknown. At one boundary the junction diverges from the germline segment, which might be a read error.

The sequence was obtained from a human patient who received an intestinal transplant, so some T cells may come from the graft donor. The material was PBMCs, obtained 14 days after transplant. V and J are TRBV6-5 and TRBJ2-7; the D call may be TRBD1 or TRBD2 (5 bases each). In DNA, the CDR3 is TGTGCCAGCAAACCATGGGGGACCTACGGGCAGTACTTC. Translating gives CASKPWGTYGQYF.